Each of the 18 T cell receptor beta chains below was sequenced from the same sample in a study of blood T cell repertoires in COVID-19. The assay was immunoSEQ multiplex PCR, and TCRdb's table has in-frame clones only and misses some. This table holds 19,000 or so clones, 70% to 90% found once. Sequences were obtained from peripheral blood. These receptors all stem from a man aged 40-49 years with active COVID-19.

This clone is a singleton in its sample. This chain connects TRBV15 to TRBJ2-3; weak D call: TRBD2 (6 bases). This CDR3 region has 17 residues. Germline-derived CDR1 and CDR2 are LNHNV and YYDKDF (reference sequence). The V end was cut by 5 bases, the J end by 4 bases, with 22 bases between. CDR3 bases: TGTGCCACCAGCCCTAAGAAACTGACTAGTAGGGCAGATACGCAGTATTTT. Translation gives CATSPKKLTSRADTQYF.

The chain uses TRBV7-2 and TRBJ2-7; TRBD1 agrees at 7 bases. This CDR3 contains 15 residues. Trimming removed 6 bases from V and 3 bases from J; junction bases left unmatched: 11. Germline V gene sequence: CDR1 SGHTA, CDR2 FQGNSA. The CDR3 sequence is CASRNDREYGYEQYF. The CDR3, as DNA: TGTGCCAGCAGGAATGACAGGGAGTATGGCTACGAGCAGTACTTC.

V and J are TRBV5-4 and TRBJ1-1, with 10 bases fitting TRBD1. V lost 4 bases, J lost 10 bases, and 7 bases stayed unmatched. Germline-derived CDR1 and CDR2 are SGHNT and YYREEE (reference sequence). The CDR3 runs to 13 residues. The DNA of the CDR3 is TGTGCCAGCAGCCCCCGGGACAGGGGTTCAGCTTTCTTT. Amino acid sequence: CASSPRDRGSAFF.

The CDR3 sequence is CASSNLYRGKAVMNTEAFF. For the CDR3, the DNA is TGTGCCAGTAGTAATCTCTACAGGGGAAAGGCCGTAATGAACACTGAAGCTTTCTTT. V is TRBV19 and J is TRBJ1-1; 7 nucleotides align to TRBD1. In germline, CDR1 is LNHDA, CDR2 SQIVND (reference sequence). This CDR3 region has 19 residues. Trimming removed 4 bases from V and 0 bases from J; junction bases left unmatched: 17.

This CDR3 is CASSLSWSPSKGPGSYNEQFF. The CDR3 region has the DNA TGTGCCAGCAGCTTAAGCTGGTCCCCTAGCAAAGGTCCTGGCTCCTACAATGAGCAGTTCTTC. The rearrangement joins TRBV7-8 to TRBJ2-1, with D possibly matching TRBD2 (5 bases). Per the germline V gene, CDR1 is SGHVS and CDR2 is FQNEAQ. V was clipped by 2 bases and J by 0 bases, with 26 bases between them. The CDR3 sequence is 21 residues long.

The chain is built from TRBV5-5 and TRBJ2-1; a weak D match, TRBD2 (6 bases). The CDR3 consists of 15 residues. Deletions cut 0 bases from V and 8 bases from J, with 15 bases between. Germline CDR1 is SGHKS and CDR2 is YYEKEE (reference sequence). The CDR3 DNA reads TGTGCCAGCAGCTTGGTGGCTAGCGATCGATATGAGCAGTTCTTC. Its translation is CASSLVASDRYEQFF.

This chain joins TRBV5-6 and TRBJ1-2; D is possibly TRBD1 (5 bases). V lost 2 bases and J 3 bases, leaving 14 bases between the germline ends. The CDR3 has 15 residues. Per the germline V gene, CDR1 is SGHDT and CDR2 is YYEEEE. CDR3 coding DNA: TGTGCCAGCAGCTTTCCCTCTCCGGGGGACTATGGCTACACCTTC. It specifies CASSFPSPGDYGYTF.

This rearrangement joins TRBV4-2 to TRBJ1-4; the D gene is possibly TRBD1 (5 bases). In germline, CDR1 is LGHNA, CDR2 YNFKEQ. The V and J ends lost 0 bases and 10 bases respectively, with 15 bases between them. The CDR3 consists of 15 residues. The CDR3 region is CASSQDFRGAGKLFF. The DNA for the CDR3 is TGTGCCAGCAGCCAAGATTTTCGTGGGGCTGGAAAACTGTTTTTT.

The V call is TRBV5-1, the J call TRBJ2-3; 10 bases fit TRBD1. Trimming removed 5 bases from V and 0 bases from J; junction bases left unmatched: 15. The CDR3 length is 19 residues. Germline V lookup: CDR1 SGHRS, CDR2 YFSETQ. The CDR3 nucleotides read TGCGCCAGCAGGCCCGGGACAGGGGACCCGTGGACTAGCACAGATACGCAGTATTTT. The encoded protein is CASRPGTGDPWTSTDTQYF.

The chain employs TRBV5-1 and TRBJ2-5; 11 nucleotides agree with TRBD2. Germline values: CDR1 SGHRS, CDR2 YFSETQ. This CDR3 contains 17 residues. The V segment lost 3 bases and the J segment 5 bases; nucleotides outside the gene matches: 12. CDR3 nucleotide sequence: TGCGCCAGCAGCTCCGGGACTAGCGGAAAATATGCGGAGACCCAGTACTTC. Translating gives CASSSGTSGKYAETQYF. Drawing the rest from reference TRBV5-1 and TRBJ2-5, the complete variable domain is KAGVTQTPRYLIKTRGQQVTLSCSPISGHRSVSWYQQTPGQGLQFLFEYFSETQRNKGNFPGRFSGRQFSNSRSEMNVSTLELGDSALYLCASSSGTSGKYAETQYFGPGTRLLVL.

The V call is TRBV4-3, the J call TRBJ2-4; no clear D. CDR1 and CDR2 (germline): LGHNA, YSLEER. CDR3 size: 13 residues. Trimming took off 1 base at V and 5 bases at J, with 6 bases between the two ends. This CDR3 reads CASSQGLQNIQYF. The CDR3 coding sequence is TGCGCCAGCAGCCAAGGACTCCAAAACATTCAGTACTTC.

V is TRBV19 and J is TRBJ1-6; D is uncertain. V lost 2 bases, J lost 10 bases, and 9 bases lay in between. The CDR3 consists of 13 residues. Germline CDR1 LNHDA, CDR2 SQIVND (reference sequence). CDR3 bases: TGTGCCAGTAGTATAAGACTACTCTCACCCCTCCACTTT. Protein product: CASSIRLLSPLHF.

By share of the sample, this clone is large. The chain links TRBV9 to TRBJ1-3, with 9 nucleotides matching TRBD1. The V and J ends lost 4 bases and 4 bases, in that order; junction bases with no gene match: 6. Germline V gene lookup returns CDR1 SGDLS and CDR2 YYNGEE. The CDR3 covers 15 residues. The CDR3 here is CASSWGQGPGNTIYF. The CDR3 region has the DNA TGTGCCAGCAGCTGGGGACAGGGTCCAGGAAACACCATATATTTT. Based on the CDR3 plus reference TRBV9 and TRBJ1-3, the full variable domain is DSGVTQTPKHLITATGQRVTLRCSPRSGDLSVYWYQQSLDQGLQFLIQYYNGEERAKGNILERFSAQQFPDLHSELNLSSLELGDSALYFCASSWGQGPGNTIYFGEGSWLTVV.

The rearrangement links TRBV15 to TRBJ2-7, with 9 bases aligning to TRBD2. J was trimmed by 6 bases and V by 0 bases; bases with no gene match: 3. The CDR3 has 14 amino acids. Looked up from germline, CDR1 is LNHNV and CDR2 is YYDKDF (reference sequence). The CDR3 DNA reads TGTGCCACCAGCAGAGAGATTAGCGGGAGCGAGCAGTACTTC. Its translation is CATSREISGSEQYF.

V and J are TRBV5-4 and TRBJ2-1, with TRBD2 matching 7 bases. The ends lost 2 bases at V and 0 bases at J; junction bases unmatched: 5. Germline V CDR1 and CDR2: SGHNT, YYREEE (reference sequence). The CDR3 loop spans 16 amino acids. The CDR3, as DNA: TGTGCCAGCAGCTTTGCTGGCGGGAGCTCCTACAATGAGCAGTTCTTC. Translation: CASSFAGGSSYNEQFF.

This clone came up once. This rearrangement joins TRBV18 to TRBJ1-1; a weak D match, TRBD1 (6 bases). The CDR3 covers 14 residues. The germline CDR1 and CDR2 sequences are KGHSH and LQKENI. Trimming removed 3 bases from V and 6 bases from J, with 14 bases in between. CDR3: CASSPDSLRSEAFF. The CDR3 nucleotides are TGTGCCAGCTCACCGGACAGTTTGCGTTCTGAAGCTTTCTTT.

The chain couples TRBV21-1 to TRBJ2-4; no check of the table's D call, TRBD1, against the DNA was made. TRBV21-1 is a known pseudogene. This CDR3 comprises 16 residues. This CDR3 is CASSQTGDRVGNIQYF. The CDR3, as DNA: TGTGCCAGCAGCCAAACTGGGGACAGGGTTGGAAACATTCAGTACTTC.

This clone was detected a few times. This chain connects TRBV6-1 to TRBJ1-1; no clear D. CDR1 is MNHNS and CDR2 is SASEGT in the germline V gene. Trimming took 2 bases from V and 3 from J, leaving 7 bases between them. CDR3 length equals 13 residues. The CDR3 sequence: CASSETEYTEAFF. For the CDR3, the DNA is TGTGCCAGCAGTGAAACAGAGTACACTGAAGCTTTCTTT.